Below are 30 T cell receptor beta chains sequenced from a single sample in a study of a mutant IDH1 vaccine in newly diagnosed glioma. Antigen specificity for these receptors is unknown. As for time point: week 47, end of study. Topical imiquimod was applied with each vaccine dose, which held 300 ug of mutant IDH1 20-mer peptide. The table came from immunoSEQ multiplex PCR; TCRdb's copy has only in-frame clones and leaves some out. Of 30,000 to 40,000 clones detected, roughly nine tenths appear once; the ten largest clones hold around 2.2%. The source material was PBMCs, sampled from a glioma patient whose treatment included an IDH1 peptide vaccine. These receptors originate from a man aged 35 to 55 with glioma.

The chain joins TRBV5-1 to TRBJ1-6; D gene uncertain. Per germline, CDR1 SGHRS and CDR2 YFSETQ. V was pared by 0 bases and J by 15 bases, with 19 bases between. There are 15 residues in the CDR3. The CDR3 protein is CASSLVGQSLSHLHF. CDR3 DNA: TGCGCCAGCAGCTTGGTCGGTCAAAGCCTTTCTCACCTCCACTTT.

In its sample, this clone was seen a few times. This rearrangement joins TRBV7-9 to TRBJ1-1; no clear D. The CDR3 length is 12 residues. Germline CDR1 is SEHNR and CDR2 is FQNEAQ (reference sequence). The V end lost 1 base, the J end lost 7 bases, and 7 bases lay between the germline ends. The CDR3 is CASSLGRFEAFF. The CDR3 bases are TGTGCCAGCAGCTTAGGACGGTTTGAAGCTTTCTTT.

Comments on this clone: The junction and the germline gene differ at one end; a read error may be behind it. The chain carries TRBV14 and TRBJ1-1; TRBD1 aligns across 9 bases. CDR1 and CDR2 from the germline V gene are SGHDN and FVKESK. This CDR3 region has 14 residues. CDR3: CVSSGDRVGTEAFF. The CDR3, as DNA: TGTGTCAGCAGCGGGGACAGGGTAGGCACTGAAGCTTTCTTT.

The chain links TRBV7-9 to TRBJ1-1, with a possible D match to TRBD1 (5 bases). The V end lost 5 bases, the J end lost 8 bases, and 12 bases lay between the germline ends. This CDR3 spans 12 amino acids. The germline V gene encodes CDR1 SEHNR and CDR2 FQNEAQ (reference sequence). The chain's CDR3 is CASSGGPSEAFF. CDR3 in DNA: TGTGCCAGCAGCGGGGGACCCTCCGAAGCTTTCTTT.

This chain links TRBV13 with TRBJ2-1, with 10 bases identical to TRBD2. This CDR3 comprises 18 residues. CDR1 PRHDT and CDR2 FYEKMQ come from the germline V gene (reference sequence). V lost 1 base, J lost 6 bases, and 12 bases stayed unmatched. Written as DNA, the CDR3 is TGTGCCAGCAGCTTAGATAGCGGGGGGACTCTCTCCGGCAATGAGCAGTTCTTC. This sequence encodes CASSLDSGGTLSGNEQFF.

The chain carries TRBV7-2 and TRBJ1-5; 7 bases agree with TRBD1. The CDR3 consists of 15 residues. Trimming took 3 bases from V and 2 from J; bases not matched to a gene: 4. The germline V gene has CDR1 SGHTA and CDR2 FQGNSA. The CDR3 region is CASSFLGQRNQPQHF. CDR3 coding DNA: TGTGCCAGCAGCTTCTTGGGACAGCGCAATCAGCCCCAGCATTTT.

The CDR3 DNA sequence: TGTGCCAGCAGCTTACGGGCCGGACATGGCTACACCTTC. The encoded protein is CASSLRAGHGYTF. The chain is built from TRBV7-2 and TRBJ1-2; D unresolved. There are 13 residues in the CDR3. Trimming removed 2 bases at V and 6 bases at J, with 10 bases between. Germline loops: CDR1 SGHTA, CDR2 FQGNSA.

The V and J genes are TRBV28 and TRBJ2-2, with D maybe TRBD2 (6 bases). V was cut by 5 bases and J by 5 bases, with 12 bases left in between. The CDR3 runs to 14 residues. CDR1 and CDR2 (germline): MDHEN, SYDVKM. The CDR3 region has the DNA TGTGCCAGCAGTCGCAGGGAGGTGACCGGGGAGCTGTTTTTT. Translated, it gives CASSRREVTGELFF.

The chain uses TRBV7-3 and TRBJ2-2; possibly TRBD1 for D (5 bases). The CDR3 sequence is 14 residues long. Germline CDR1 reads SGHTA; CDR2 reads FQGTGA. The V and J ends lost 4 bases and 1 base respectively, with 7 bases between them. The CDR3 region is CASSSGQNTGELFF. CDR3 coding DNA: TGTGCCAGCAGCTCCGGACAGAACACCGGGGAGCTGTTTTTT.

The chain is built from TRBV7-9 and TRBJ2-7, with D maybe TRBD2 (5 bases). This CDR3 is built from 14 residues. V lost 4 bases, J lost 8 bases, and 18 bases lay in between. Germline V gene data show CDR1 as SEHNR and CDR2 as FQNEAQ (reference sequence). As DNA, the CDR3 is TGTGCCAGCAGCTCAGCGGAGTCAGGTATGAAGCAGTACTTC. This translates into CASSSAESGMKQYF.

J is TRBJ1-4 and V is TRBV6-1; unclear D gene. Germline lookup yields CDR1 MNHNS and CDR2 SASEGT. Trimming took 2 bases from V and 8 from J, leaving 15 bases between them. The CDR3 length is 15 residues. The CDR3 region has the DNA TGTGCCAGCAGTGAATCACACGGTCCCAGGGAAAAACTGTTTTTT. Its protein product is CASSESHGPREKLFF.

DNA for the CDR3: TGTGCCAGCAGAACCGCCGGTATAGATACGCAGTATTTT. Protein: CASRTAGIDTQYF. The chain uses TRBV6-6 and TRBJ2-3; D unclear. V lost 6 bases to trimming and J lost 5 bases, with 12 bases between them. The CDR3 runs to 13 residues. CDR1 is MNHNY, CDR2 SVGAGI, per germline (reference sequence).

The count of this clone is one. CDR3 in DNA: TGTGCCAGCAGCTTTATGCTCCCGGGAGAGTTCACCGGGGAGCTGTTTTTT. Its translation is CASSFMLPGEFTGELFF. The J gene is TRBJ2-2, the V gene TRBV7-6; a possible D gene is TRBD2 (6 bases). Trimming cost V 3 bases and J 4 bases, with 18 bases left between them. The CDR3 loop spans 17 amino acids. The germline V gene has CDR1 SGHVS and CDR2 FNYEAQ.

The chain combines TRBV5-1 with TRBJ1-1; 8 bases are shared with TRBD1. CDR1 and CDR2 (germline): SGHRS, YFSETQ. V lost 5 bases, J lost 1 base, and 4 bases stayed unmatched. The CDR3 loop spans 14 amino acids. The CDR3: CASRPGQGNTEAFF. The CDR3 DNA reads TGCGCCAGCAGGCCTGGACAGGGGAACACTGAAGCTTTCTTT.

This chain connects TRBV14 to TRBJ1-2; unclear D gene. V lost 0 bases, J lost 3 bases, and 11 bases lay in between. Germline V gives CDR1 SGHDN, CDR2 FVKESK. The CDR3 runs to 15 residues. CDR3 sequence: CASSQDPDPYYGYTF. The CDR3 DNA follows: TGTGCCAGCAGCCAAGATCCAGACCCATACTATGGCTACACCTTC. The whole variable domain, filled in from reference TRBV14 and TRBJ1-2, reads EAGVTQFPSHSVIEKGQTVTLRCDPISGHDNLYWYRRVMGKEIKFLLHFVKESKQDESGMPNNRFLAERTGGTYSTLKVQPAELEDSGVYFCASSQDPDPYYGYTFGSGTRLTVV.

This clone was observed once. The chain combines TRBV7-2 with TRBJ2-3, with 15 bases fitting TRBD2. Trimming took 5 bases from V and 5 from J; bases not matched to a gene: 8. The CDR3 is 17 amino acids. The germline CDR1 and CDR2 sequences are SGHTA and FQGNSA. CDR3 residues: CASSHGLAGGFRDTQYF. The DNA for the CDR3 is TGTGCCAGCAGCCACGGACTAGCGGGGGGGTTTAGAGATACGCAGTATTTT.

This chain joins TRBV7-3 and TRBJ2-7, with D tentatively TRBD2 (6 bases). Germline CDR1 and CDR2: SGHTA and FQGTGA. CDR3 length equals 13 residues. Trimming left V 5 bases short and J 7 bases short, with 15 bases between. The CDR3 DNA sequence: TGTGCCAGCAGCGCCGGGAACGGAGGGGAGCAGTACTTC. Translation: CASSAGNGGEQYF. Full variable domain (missing parts from reference TRBV7-3 and TRBJ2-7): GAGVSQTPSNKVTEKGKYVELRCDPISGHTALYWYRQSLGQGPEFLIYFQGTGAADDSGLPNDRFFAVRPEGSVSTLKIQRTERGDSAVYLCASSAGNGGEQYFGPGTRLTVT.

The gene calls are TRBV6-1 and TRBJ2-2; no firm D call. CDR3 length equals 16 residues. Germline CDR1 reads MNHNS; CDR2 reads SASEGT. Trimming stripped 2 bases from V and 0 bases from J, with 10 bases between. The CDR3 bases are TGTGCCAGCAGTGAAATAGGCACGACGAACACCGGGGAGCTGTTTTTT. Its protein product is CASSEIGTTNTGELFF.

This clone was detected only once. The chain has TRBV7-3 and TRBJ2-2; the match to TRBD1 covers 8 bases. Germline V gene data show CDR1 as SGHTA and CDR2 as FQGTGA. The CDR3 has 18 residues. V lost 0 bases and J lost 1; bases outside the gene matches: 7. The CDR3 sequence: CASSLTQTGTGNTGELFF. CDR3 nucleotides: TGTGCCAGCAGCTTAACCCAGACCGGGACAGGGAACACCGGGGAGCTGTTTTTT.

The genes are TRBV6-6 and TRBJ1-5, with a tentative D call TRBD1 (5 bases). Germline values: CDR1 MNHNY, CDR2 SVGAGI (reference sequence). This CDR3 spans 16 amino acids. The V end lost 4 bases, the J end lost 4 bases, and 17 bases lay between the germline ends. CDR3 loop: CASSSLGGVRNQPQHF. The CDR3, as DNA: TGTGCCAGCAGTTCCCTTGGGGGGGTTAGAAATCAGCCCCAGCATTTT.

This sequence joins TRBV28 and TRBJ2-6; perhaps D is TRBD1 or TRBD2 (5 bases each). The CDR3 runs to 14 residues. Looked up from germline, CDR1 is MDHEN and CDR2 is SYDVKM. Trimming left V 8 bases short and J 3 bases short, with 11 bases between. CDR3 region: CASRDPGGANVLTF. CDR3 DNA sequence: TGTGCCAGCCGGGACCCTGGTGGGGCCAACGTCCTGACTTTC.

The chain combines TRBV5-5 with TRBJ1-2; 10 bases map to TRBD1. V gave up 2 bases and J gave up 3 bases; unmatched junction bases: 4. The CDR3 is made up of 15 amino acids. Germline V gives CDR1 SGHKS, CDR2 YYEKEE (reference sequence). The CDR3 protein is CASSLSGTGDYGYTF. The DNA of the CDR3 is TGTGCCAGCAGCTTATCGGGGACAGGGGACTATGGCTACACCTTC.

The chain is built from TRBV7-2 and TRBJ1-1, with D perhaps TRBD1 (6 bases). V was shortened by 2 bases and J by 6 bases, with 16 bases between the two germline ends. The CDR3 runs 15 residues. Germline lookup yields CDR1 SGHTA and CDR2 FQGNSA. The CDR3 spells CASSLPSRGTPEAFF. DNA for the CDR3: TGTGCCAGCAGCTTACCCTCCAGGGGAACGCCTGAAGCTTTCTTT.

This chain joins TRBV4-1 and TRBJ2-7, with a weak D call TRBD1 (6 bases). CDR1 and CDR2 from the germline V gene are MGHRA and YSYEKL. The CDR3 consists of 14 residues. V was trimmed by 0 bases and J by 2 bases, leaving 8 bases between them. Written as DNA, the CDR3 is TGCGCCAGCAGCCAAGAGGACAGCACCTACGAGCAGTACTTC. It codes for CASSQEDSTYEQYF.

The count of this clone is one. The chain recombines TRBV5-4 with TRBJ2-1; perhaps TRBD1 as D (7 bases). Trimming removed 2 bases at V and 3 bases at J, with 21 bases between. CDR1 and CDR2 (germline): SGHNT, YYREEE (reference sequence). This CDR3 region has 18 residues. The CDR3 spells CASSLRSRGQDYYNEQFF. The CDR3 DNA is TGTGCCAGCAGCTTAAGATCGAGAGGACAGGACTACTACAATGAGCAGTTCTTC.

As DNA, the CDR3 is TGTGCCAGCAGCGAAAGGGGGACAGGGACCTTTGGGGAGCTGTTTTTT. Its protein is CASSERGTGTFGELFF. The chain is built from TRBV9 and TRBJ2-2, with TRBD1 matching 9 bases. Trimming took 3 bases from V and 8 from J; bases not matched to a gene: 11. The CDR3 consists of 16 residues. Germline V CDR1 and CDR2: SGDLS, YYNGEE.

The rearrangement uses TRBV27 and TRBJ2-1, with 12 bases identical to TRBD2. Per the germline V gene, CDR1 is MNHEY and CDR2 is SMNVEV (reference sequence). V dropped 4 bases and J dropped 9; count of bases not matched to a gene: 7. CDR3 length: 15 residues. DNA for the CDR3: TGTGCCAGCAGTTCCCTCGGACTAGCGGGACGTGAGCAGTTCTTC. Amino acids: CASSSLGLAGREQFF.

The rearrangement joins TRBV23-1 to TRBJ1-2; D might be TRBD1 (6 bases). TRBV23-1 is identified as an open reading frame with a role that is uncertain. The germline V and J ends were trimmed by 7 bases and 5 bases, with 11 bases remaining between them. The CDR3 runs to 12 residues. CDR3 residues: CASTRGGYGYTF. The CDR3 bases are TGCGCCAGCACCCGAGGGGGTTATGGCTACACCTTC.

The chain uses TRBV6-1 and TRBJ1-1; D not resolved. This CDR3 has 8 residues. V lost 0 bases and J 13 bases, leaving 0 bases between the germline ends. Looked up from germline, CDR1 is MNHNS and CDR2 is SASEGT. CDR3 in amino acids: CASSEAFF. CDR3 DNA: TGTGCCAGCAGTGAAGCTTTCTTT.

This sequence joins TRBV28 and TRBJ1-2; TRBD1 might be the D (6 bases). In germline, CDR1 is MDHEN, CDR2 SYDVKM. Trimming shortened V by 6 bases and J by 6 bases, and 17 bases separated the two germline ends. CDR3 length: 14 amino acids. CDR3 in DNA: TGTGCCAGCAGCGGCCCTCGGGACACTGATGGCTACACCTTC. Amino acids: CASSGPRDTDGYTF.